The 12 T cell receptor beta chains listed next were all sequenced from one sample in a study of radiation and T cells in renal cell carcinoma. TCRdb keeps only in-frame clones here, not all; method: immunoSEQ multiplex PCR. The data hold some 25,000 clones, with 58% observed a single time. Treatment defined: treatment-naive control, cytoreductive nephrectomy. This material consisted of tumor tissue, taken from a patient whose treatment was nephrectomy without radiotherapy. Receptors originate from a man aged 40-50 years with renal cell carcinoma.

This clone turned up a few times. The J gene is TRBJ2-3, the V gene TRBV28; TRBD1 matches at 9 bases. Germline V lookup: CDR1 MDHEN, CDR2 SYDVKM. The J segment lost 3 bases and the V segment lost 5 bases, leaving 6 bases of the junction unmatched. This CDR3 comprises 15 residues. CDR3 DNA: TGTGCCAGCAGTCCGGGACAGGGTAGGACAGATACGCAGTATTTT. Its protein product is CASSPGQGRTDTQYF.

The chain recombines TRBV29-1 with TRBJ2-2; TRBD1 might be the D (5 bases). This CDR3 comprises 14 residues. V was trimmed by 4 bases and J by 4 bases, leaving 13 bases between them. The V gene's germline CDR1 is SQVTM and CDR2 ANQGSEA. This chain's CDR3 is CSVVSDRGTGELFF. In DNA form, the CDR3 reads TGCAGCGTTGTTAGTGACAGAGGCACCGGGGAGCTGTTTTTT.

V usage is TRBV10-3 and J usage is TRBJ2-3; no clear D. Between the trimmed V and J ends, which lost 4 bases and 1 base, there was a span of 6 bases. Per the germline V gene, CDR1 is ENHRY and CDR2 is SYGVKD. The CDR3 contains 13 residues. The CDR3 region is CAISGLGTDTQYF. The CDR3 DNA follows: TGTGCCATCAGTGGCCTGGGCACAGATACGCAGTATTTT.

The rearrangement joins TRBV7-9 to TRBJ1-2; D gene ambiguous. The CDR3 is made up of 17 amino acids. Germline lookup yields CDR1 SEHNR and CDR2 FQNEAQ (reference sequence). V lost 1 base to trimming and J lost 5 bases, with 20 bases between them. CDR3 loop: CASSLVGGPSRSYGYTF. The CDR3 coding sequence is TGTGCCAGCAGCTTAGTAGGCGGGCCCAGCCGATCTTATGGCTACACCTTC.

This chain uses TRBV5-1 with TRBJ2-5, with TRBD2 as a possible D gene (6 bases). The V end was cut by 5 bases, the J end by 1 base, with 15 bases between. CDR1 is SGHRS and CDR2 is YFSETQ in the germline V gene. The CDR3 length is 15 residues. As DNA, the CDR3 is TGCGCCAGCAGAACCTACCCGGGAGCCCAAGAGACCCAGTACTTC. Protein sequence: CASRTYPGAQETQYF.

This clone is medium-sized in the sample. This chain uses TRBV18 with TRBJ1-6; D not resolved. CDR1 and CDR2 from the germline V gene are KGHSH and LQKENI. Trimming stripped 3 bases from V and 8 bases from J, with 11 bases between. The CDR3 contains 14 residues. CDR3 nucleotides: TGTGCCAGCTCACCTCGAGGCCAGGATTCACCCCTCCACTTT. It specifies CASSPRGQDSPLHF. Supplemented by reference TRBV18 and TRBJ1-6, the full variable domain reads NAGVMQNPRHLVRRRGQEARLRCSPMKGHSHVYWYRQLPEEGLKFMVYLQKENIIDESGMPKERFSAEFPKEGPSILRIQQVVRGDSAAYFCASSPRGQDSPLHFGNGTRLTVT.

The chain is built from TRBV6-4 and TRBJ1-1; D gene uncertain. The ends were cut back, 9 bases at V and 0 bases at J, with 11 bases in the middle. The CDR3 consists of 13 residues. The germline gives CDR1 MRHNA, CDR2 SNTAGT. The CDR3 DNA sequence: TGTGCCAGAGATAGGCAGTTGAACACTGAAGCTTTCTTT. It specifies CARDRQLNTEAFF.

The rearrangement links TRBV5-1 to TRBJ2-3, with TRBD2 matching 8 bases. V dropped 4 bases and J dropped 4; count of bases not matched to a gene: 11. The CDR3 contains 16 residues. CDR1 and CDR2 (germline): SGHRS, YFSETQ. CDR3 bases: TGCGCCAGCAGCACATTTGGGGCGGGAGGTGCAGATACGCAGTATTTT. It translates to CASSTFGAGGADTQYF.

The chain is built from TRBV15 and TRBJ2-2; 8 positions agree with TRBD1. The CDR3 covers 17 residues. The ends lost 1 base at V and 4 bases at J; junction bases unmatched: 8. Germline CDR1 reads LNHNV; CDR2 reads YYDKDF (reference sequence). Here the CDR3 reads CATSRGTGMEATGELFF. In DNA, the CDR3 is TGTGCCACCAGCAGAGGGACAGGGATGGAGGCCACCGGGGAGCTGTTTTTT.

This clone is labeled medium-sized. The chain has TRBV14 and TRBJ1-1; D ambiguous. V lost 0 bases and J 6 bases, leaving 8 bases between the germline ends. CDR3 size: 13 residues. The germline V gene has CDR1 SGHDN and CDR2 FVKESK. CDR3 nucleotide sequence: TGTGCCAGCAGCCAAGATACGGGCGCTGAAGCTTTCTTT. This encodes CASSQDTGAEAFF.

This chain joins TRBV6-5 and TRBJ2-4, with TRBD2 as a possible D gene (6 bases). CDR1 and CDR2 from the germline V gene are MNHEY and SVGAGI. This CDR3 spans 14 amino acids. The germline V and J ends were trimmed by 4 bases and 6 bases, with 13 bases remaining between them. Written as DNA, the CDR3 is TGTGCCAGCAGTTCCCGGGGGAGGAGAAACATTCAGTACTTC. Residues: CASSSRGRRNIQYF.

The chain recombines TRBV13 with TRBJ2-1, with D hard to call. Looked up from germline, CDR1 is PRHDT and CDR2 is FYEKMQ (reference sequence). V dropped 6 bases and J dropped 0 bases, with 15 bases sitting between them. The CDR3 sequence is 16 residues long. CDR3 protein: CASRPLGLSSYNEQFF. The DNA of the CDR3 is TGTGCCAGCAGACCCCTAGGGCTTAGCTCCTACAATGAGCAGTTCTTC.